This T cell receptor (beta chain) is drawn from a study of blood T cell repertoires in COVID-19. Study context: Samples representing acute and convalescent COVID-19 were sourced from the United States, Italy and Spain. Sources were T cells, B-cell-depleted T cells, or PBMCs; the material itself was cDNA or gDNA.

In the authors' workflow: Amplified reference gene primers provided the basis for estimating nucleated cell counts. Generated by immunoSEQ multiplex PCR, the TCRdb table keeps only in-frame clones and is missing some. The V and J calls and clone size are taken from that table; D and trimming were inferred from the DNA. In the table there are a few hundred thousand clones, roughly 86% of which are singletons. This receptor was obtained from a man in his fifties or sixties with acute or convalescent COVID-19. The sample was peripheral blood.

DNA of the CDR3: TGTGCCAGCTCACCAGAGACAGGGAGTCACACTGAAGCTTTCTTT. Translation gives CASSPETGSHTEAFF. The chain employs TRBV18 and TRBJ1-1; 7 bases map to TRBD1. The trim removed 2 bases at V and 3 bases at J, leaving 6 bases unmatched. The CDR3 sequence is 15 residues long. Germline values: CDR1 KGHSH, CDR2 LQKENI.